The 20 T cell receptor beta chains listed next were all sequenced from one sample in a study of T cells in localized non-small cell lung cancer. TCRdb's table, derived via immunoSEQ multiplex PCR, lists solely in-frame clones and lacks some. Among some 53,000 clones listed, 70% to 90% were seen once. The specimen was peripheral blood, collected before any cancer treatment. These receptors were obtained from a male donor aged 60 or over with stage III squamous cell lung carcinoma.

The chain has TRBV9 and TRBJ2-3; D gene unclear. Germline V gene lookup returns CDR1 SGDLS and CDR2 YYNGEE. This CDR3 has 14 residues. Trimming removed 0 bases at V and 7 bases at J, with 12 bases between. CDR3 sequence: CASSVDPSLYTQYF. The CDR3 nucleotides read TGTGCCAGCAGCGTAGATCCCTCGTTGTATACGCAGTATTTT.

The genes are TRBV19 and TRBJ2-5; no reliable D call. V dropped 2 bases and J dropped 4 bases, with 5 bases sitting between them. The CDR3 has 12 residues. Germline V CDR1 and CDR2: LNHDA, SQIVND (reference sequence). CDR3 bases: TGTGCCAGTAGTATACCGGGAGAGACCCAGTACTTC. It codes for CASSIPGETQYF.

The J gene is TRBJ1-4, the V gene TRBV15; TRBD1 might be the D (6 bases). Trimming stripped 5 bases from V and 8 bases from J, with 18 bases between. Germline V lookup: CDR1 LNHNV, CDR2 YYDKDF (reference sequence). The CDR3 has 15 residues. This CDR3 is CATSGTVGGREKLFF. CDR3 DNA: TGTGCCACCAGCGGAACCGTTGGGGGCCGGGAAAAACTGTTTTTT.

V gene TRBV28 combines with J gene TRBJ2-7, with D perhaps TRBD1 (6 bases). The CDR3 totals 15 residues. Trimming removed 4 bases from V and 6 bases from J, with 19 bases in between. Germline values: CDR1 MDHEN, CDR2 SYDVKM. In DNA, the CDR3 is TGTGCCAGCAGTTCGATGGACAGAGACGTTGGCGAGCAGTACTTC. It encodes CASSSMDRDVGEQYF. Complete variable domain (other parts from reference TRBV28 and TRBJ2-7): DVKVTQSSRYLVKRTGEKVFLECVQDMDHENMFWYRQDPGLGLRLIYFSYDVKMKEKGDIPEGYSVSREKKERFSLILESASTNQTSMYLCASSSMDRDVGEQYFGPGTRLTVT.

Written as DNA, the CDR3 is TGTGCCAGCAGTTTCCGGTCCACGCCTGGGGCCTACGAGCAGTACTTC. Its translation: CASSFRSTPGAYEQYF. The chain recombines TRBV27 with TRBJ2-7; D gene uncertain. CDR1 and CDR2 from the germline V gene are MNHEY and SMNVEV (reference sequence). The CDR3 contains 16 residues. Deletions cut 3 bases from V and 2 bases from J, with 17 bases between.

The V and J genes are TRBV7-2 and TRBJ2-3, with TRBD1 as a possible D gene (6 bases). Trimming left V 5 bases short and J 2 bases short, with 14 bases between. The CDR3 totals 15 residues. The germline gives CDR1 SGHTA, CDR2 FQGNSA. The CDR3, as DNA: TGTGCCAGCAGCCCCATACAGGGTACCACAGATACGCAGTATTTT. The encoded protein is CASSPIQGTTDTQYF.

CDR3 bases: TGCGCCAGCAGTGGTTCTAAGGTGAGGGGGACTGAAGCTTTCTTT. Translating it yields CASSGSKVRGTEAFF. The chain couples TRBV10-1 to TRBJ1-1, with a possible D match to TRBD1 (6 bases). The CDR3 totals 15 residues. Germline V gene lookup returns CDR1 WNHNN and CDR2 SYGVQD (reference sequence). Trimming stripped 4 bases from V and 5 bases from J, with 17 bases between.

The chain recombines TRBV7-9 with TRBJ1-2; D not resolved. Germline loops: CDR1 SEHNR, CDR2 FQNEAQ (reference sequence). Trimming took 2 bases from V and 4 from J, leaving 8 bases between them. The CDR3 has 13 residues. The CDR3 DNA reads TGTGCCAGCAGCTTACCGAGGGCCTATGGCTACACCTTC. Protein product: CASSLPRAYGYTF.

The V and J genes are TRBV6-1 and TRBJ2-5; a possible D gene is TRBD1 (6 bases). This CDR3 spans 17 amino acids. Trimming pared 3 bases from V and 2 bases from J, leaving 19 bases between. Germline CDR1 and CDR2: MNHNS and SASEGT. CDR3 region: CASSDSPGRGEQETQYF. In DNA form, the CDR3 reads TGTGCCAGCAGTGATTCGCCGGGCAGGGGTGAGCAAGAGACCCAGTACTTC.

The table lists this clone with a few counts. CDR3 nucleotides: TGTGCCAGCTCACCACTTACTGACGGGACCGAGCAGTTCTTC. Translation gives CASSPLTDGTEQFF. The chain employs TRBV18 and TRBJ2-1; D might be TRBD1 or TRBD2, each matching 5 bases. Between the trimmed V and J ends, which lost 1 base and 10 bases, there was a span of 14 bases. The CDR3 is 14 amino acids. Germline assignment: CDR1 KGHSH and CDR2 LQKENI. The full variable domain, its missing parts supplied by reference TRBV18 and TRBJ2-1, is NAGVMQNPRHLVRRRGQEARLRCSPMKGHSHVYWYRQLPEEGLKFMVYLQKENIIDESGMPKERFSAEFPKEGPSILRIQQVVRGDSAAYFCASSPLTDGTEQFFGPGTRLTVL.

V is TRBV15 and J is TRBJ2-2; the match to TRBD1 covers 10 bases. Trimming cost V 2 bases and J 3 bases; bases outside gene matches: 3. The CDR3 covers 16 residues. Germline V gene lookup returns CDR1 LNHNV and CDR2 YYDKDF (reference sequence). Here the CDR3 DNA reads TGTGCCACCAGCAGACCCGGGACAGGGGACACCGGGGAGCTGTTTTTT. The encoded protein is CATSRPGTGDTGELFF.

The V and J genes are TRBV5-8 and TRBJ1-5; 7 nucleotides match TRBD1. The CDR3 runs 14 residues. In germline, CDR1 is SGHTS, CDR2 YDEGEE. J was trimmed by 6 bases and V by 5 bases; bases with no gene match: 8. The CDR3 region is CASRPRGPGQPQHF. CDR3 nucleotides: TGTGCCAGCAGACCTAGGGGGCCTGGTCAGCCCCAGCATTTT.

The chain uses TRBV7-2 and TRBJ2-1; the D gene is possibly TRBD1 (6 bases). Germline V gene data show CDR1 as SGHTA and CDR2 as FQGNSA. V lost 5 bases, J lost 8 bases, and 10 bases lay in between. CDR3 length: 12 residues. The chain's CDR3 is CASSGYRDEQFF. For the CDR3, the DNA is TGTGCCAGCAGCGGCTACAGGGATGAGCAGTTCTTC.

V is TRBV4-2 and J is TRBJ1-3; a weak D match, TRBD1 (5 bases). Germline-derived CDR1 and CDR2 are LGHNA and YNFKEQ. Trimming removed 2 bases at V and 0 bases at J, with 8 bases between. CDR3 length equals 15 residues. This CDR3 is CASSQQGNSGNTIYF. The CDR3 DNA sequence: TGTGCCAGCAGCCAACAGGGCAACTCTGGAAACACCATATATTTT.

The CDR3 nucleotides are TGTGCCAGCAGCTTAGTGGAGCGGGACCAAGAGACCCAGTACTTC. Its protein is CASSLVERDQETQYF. The rearrangement links TRBV11-2 to TRBJ2-5, with D tentatively TRBD2 (6 bases). There are 15 residues in the CDR3. From germline, CDR1 is SGHAT and CDR2 FQNNGV. The V end was cut by 1 base, the J end by 0 bases, with 9 bases between.

The chain employs TRBV7-9 and TRBJ1-1; D possibly corresponds to TRBD1 (5 bases). CDR3 length: 16 amino acids. The germline V gene has CDR1 SEHNR and CDR2 FQNEAQ (reference sequence). The germline V and J ends were trimmed by 5 bases and 0 bases, with 16 bases remaining between them. Here the CDR3 reads CASSPGGALMNTEAFF. In nucleotides, the CDR3 is TGTGCCAGCAGCCCCGGGGGAGCCCTAATGAACACTGAAGCTTTCTTT.

The chain has TRBV6-5 and TRBJ1-1, with 7 bases fitting TRBD1. The CDR3 runs to 13 residues. Germline V gene sequence: CDR1 MNHEY, CDR2 SVGAGI. The J segment lost 8 bases and the V segment lost 6 bases, leaving 9 bases of the junction unmatched. CDR3 DNA sequence: TGTGCCAGCAGCCGGCAGGGGGGAGCGGAAGCTTTCTTT. Its protein is CASSRQGGAEAFF.

The V call is TRBV5-4, the J call TRBJ1-4, with 12 bases that match TRBD1. This CDR3 region has 15 residues. The V and J ends lost 3 bases and 8 bases, in that order; junction bases with no gene match: 5. Germline V gene sequence: CDR1 SGHNT, CDR2 YYREEE (reference sequence). CDR3 nucleotides: TGTGCCAGCAGCTCGCCCGGGACAGGGGGCGAAAAACTGTTTTTT. Translation: CASSSPGTGGEKLFF. Based on the CDR3 plus reference TRBV5-4 and TRBJ1-4, the full variable domain is ETGVTQSPTHLIKTRGQQVTLRCSSQSGHNTVSWYQQALGQGPQFIFQYYREEENGRGNFPPRFSGLQFPNYSSELNVNALELDDSALYLCASSSPGTGGEKLFFGSGTQLSVL.

The chain joins TRBV5-1 to TRBJ1-1; D is perhaps TRBD1 (5 bases). The CDR3 sequence is 15 residues long. The V gene's germline CDR1 is SGHRS and CDR2 YFSETQ. V was clipped by 0 bases and J by 3 bases, with 12 bases between them. CDR3 region: CASSLVVGTYTEAFF. The CDR3, as DNA: TGCGCCAGCAGCTTGGTTGTCGGGACTTACACTGAAGCTTTCTTT. Drawing the rest from reference TRBV5-1 and TRBJ1-1, the complete variable domain is KAGVTQTPRYLIKTRGQQVTLSCSPISGHRSVSWYQQTPGQGLQFLFEYFSETQRNKGNFPGRFSGRQFSNSRSEMNVSTLELGDSALYLCASSLVVGTYTEAFFGQGTRLTVV.

The table lists this clone with a few counts. V is TRBV27 and J is TRBJ2-2; the match to TRBD2 covers 9 bases. Unmatched junction bases numbered 6, after V lost 3 bases and J lost 7 bases. Germline assignment: CDR1 MNHEY and CDR2 SMNVEV (reference sequence). The length of the CDR3 is 15 residues. As DNA, the CDR3 is TGTGCCAGCAGTTTGACTAGCGGCTCGGGCGGGGAGCTGTTTTTT. Its translation is CASSLTSGSGGELFF.